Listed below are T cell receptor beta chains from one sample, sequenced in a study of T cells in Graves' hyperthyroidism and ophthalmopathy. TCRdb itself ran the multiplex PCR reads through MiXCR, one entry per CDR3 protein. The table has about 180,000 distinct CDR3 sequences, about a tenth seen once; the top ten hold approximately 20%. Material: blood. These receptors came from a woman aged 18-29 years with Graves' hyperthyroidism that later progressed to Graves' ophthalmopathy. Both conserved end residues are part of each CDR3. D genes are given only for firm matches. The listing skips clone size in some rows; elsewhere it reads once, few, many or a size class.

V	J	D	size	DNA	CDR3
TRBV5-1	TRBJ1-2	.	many	TGCGCCAGCAGCCGAGACACGAACTATGGCTACACCTTC	CASSRDTNYGYTF
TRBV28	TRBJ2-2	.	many	TGTGCCAGCAGTTCCGGGGCGAATATTCCCGGGGAGCTGTTTTTT	CASSSGANIPGELFF
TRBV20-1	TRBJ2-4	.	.	TGCAGTGCTAGAGATCCTTCCAGAGCCAAAAACATTCAGTACTTC	CSARDPSRAKNIQYF
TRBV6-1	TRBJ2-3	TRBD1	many	TGTGCCAGCAGTGATTTTTCGGGGACAGGGGGGGTCACAGATACGCAGTATTTT	CASSDFSGTGGVTDTQYF
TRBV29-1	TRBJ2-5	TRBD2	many	TGCAGCGTTGTTCTCGCCGGCGGGAGCCCTTCGCGGACCCAGTACTTC	CSVVLAGGSPSRTQYF
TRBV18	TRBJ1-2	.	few	TGTGCCAGCTCACAAACCGACAGAAACTATGGCTACACCTTC	CASSQTDRNYGYTF
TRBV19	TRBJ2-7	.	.	TGTGCCAGTAGTATAGATGGGGTAGCCGCCTACGAGCAGTACTTC	CASSIDGVAAYEQYF
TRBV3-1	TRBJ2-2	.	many	TGTGCCAGCAGCCCCTTTGGGGACACCGGGGAGCTGTTTTTT	CASSPFGDTGELFF
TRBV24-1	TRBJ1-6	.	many	TGTGCCACCAGTGAGCCGGTCGGACCCCTCCACTTT	CATSEPVGPLHF
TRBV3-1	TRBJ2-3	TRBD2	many	TGTGCCAGCAGCCCATTATTAGCGGGAGATACAGATACGCAGTATTTT	CASSPLLAGDTDTQYF
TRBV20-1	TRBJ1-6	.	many	TGCAGTGCGAGCTCCTATAATTCACCCCTCCACTTT	CSASSYNSPLHF
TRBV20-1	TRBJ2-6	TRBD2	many	TGCAGTGCTAGAGGCCTAGCGGGGAGCTCTGGGGCCAACGTCCTGACTTTC	CSARGLAGSSGANVLTF
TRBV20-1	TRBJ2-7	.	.	TGCAGTGCTAGAGATGGTACCTCCGGCTACGAGCAGTACTTC	CSARDGTSGYEQYF
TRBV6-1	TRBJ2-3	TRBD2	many	TGTGCCAGCAGTGAAGCGTCGACTAGCGGGGGGGAAACAGATACGCAGTATTTT	CASSEASTSGGETDTQYF
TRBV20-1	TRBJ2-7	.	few	TGCAGTGCTAGAGCCAGGGGGGGGGCGCGCGAGCAGTACTTC	CSARARGGAREQYF
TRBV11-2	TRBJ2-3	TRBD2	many	TGTGCCAGCAGCTTAGTCGAGCGGGAGGCTCCTAATACGCAGTATTTT	CASSLVEREAPNTQYF
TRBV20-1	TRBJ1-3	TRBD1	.	TGCAGTGCTCCGCCTCCAGGGGGAGGAAACACCATATATTTT	CSAPPPGGGNTIYF
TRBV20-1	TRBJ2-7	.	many	TGCAGTGCTCAAACTAGCTACGAGCAGTACTTC	CSAQTSYEQYF
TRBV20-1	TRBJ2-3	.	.	TGCAGTGCTAGAGATCAAGGAGGAGTAGATACGCAGTATTTT	CSARDQGGVDTQYF
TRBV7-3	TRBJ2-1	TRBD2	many	TGTGCCAGCAGCTTAATTGGGACTAGCGATGAGCAGTTCTTC	CASSLIGTSDEQFF
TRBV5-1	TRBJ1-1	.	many	TGCGCCAGCAGCTTGAGGGGCCCGAACACTGAAGCTTTCTTT	CASSLRGPNTEAFF
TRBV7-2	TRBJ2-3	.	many	TGTGCCAGCTCGACTAGTTCAGATACGCAGTATTTT	CASSTSSDTQYF
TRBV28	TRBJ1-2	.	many	TGTGCCAGCAGTCTCCGGGGCCCCGCTGGCTACACCTTC	CASSLRGPAGYTF
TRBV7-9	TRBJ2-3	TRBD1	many	TGTGCCAGCAGCTTAGGGACAGGGGGCGCGTTAACAGATACGCAGTATTTT	CASSLGTGGALTDTQYF
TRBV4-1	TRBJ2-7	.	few	TGCGCCAGCAGCCAAGGGCTTAGCTACGAGCAGTACTTC	CASSQGLSYEQYF
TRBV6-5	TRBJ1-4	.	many	TGTGCCAGCAGTTACGAAGGCGGGGAAAAACTGTTTTTT	CASSYEGGEKLFF
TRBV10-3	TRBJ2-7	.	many	TGTGCCATCAGGGGGGTCCCAGGAGATACTCAAGAGCAGTACTTC	CAIRGVPGDTQEQYF
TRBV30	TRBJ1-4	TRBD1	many	TGTGCCTGGAGCACCTTGGACAGGGGCGGTGAAAAACTGTTTTTT	CAWSTLDRGGEKLFF
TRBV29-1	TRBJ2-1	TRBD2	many	TGCAGCGTCGGGACTAGCGGGAAGGGTGAGCAGTTCTTC	CSVGTSGKGEQFF
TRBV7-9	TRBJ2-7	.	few	TGTGTCAGCAGCGCCGGGACACGGAGCTACGAGCAGTACTTC	CVSSAGTRSYEQYF
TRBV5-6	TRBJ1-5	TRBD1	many	TGTGCCAGCAGCTCCGGGACAGGAACCCTGAGGCCCCAGCATTTT	CASSSGTGTLRPQHF
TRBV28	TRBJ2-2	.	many	TGTGCCAGCAGTTCGGTAACCAGGGTTACCGGGGAGCTGTTTTTT	CASSSVTRVTGELFF
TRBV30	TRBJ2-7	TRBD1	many	TGTGCCTGTCTTTTCGGGGGACAGGGCTCCTACGAGCAGTACTTC	CACLFGGQGSYEQYF
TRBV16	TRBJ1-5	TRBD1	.	TGTGCCAGCAGCCAAGGGGACAGGGGCAATCAGCCCCGGCATTTT	CASSQGDRGNQPRHF
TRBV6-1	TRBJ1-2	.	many	TGTGCCAGCACCCCCTCAGGGGCTGGGTATGGCTACACCTTC	CASTPSGAGYGYTF
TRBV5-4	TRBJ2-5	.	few	TGTGCCAGCAGCTTGAGACAAGCCGATTCGGAGACCCAGTACTTC	CASSLRQADSETQYF
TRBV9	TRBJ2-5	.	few	TGTGCCAGCAGCGTAGGCGCAGGGGAGGAGACCCAGTACTTC	CASSVGAGEETQYF
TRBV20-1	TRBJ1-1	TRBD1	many	TGCAGTGCTAACCGGGACAGGGACTGGATCGCTTTCTTT	CSANRDRDWIAFF
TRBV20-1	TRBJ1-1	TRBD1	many	TGCAGTGCTAGAGACTGGGACAGGGCCAACACTGAAGCTTTCTTT	CSARDWDRANTEAFF
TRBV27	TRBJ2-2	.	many	TGTGCCAGCAGTTTCTTCCCGCCGTACCTGACGGGGGTGGCCACCGGGGAGCTGTTTTTT	CASSFFPPYLTGVATGELFF
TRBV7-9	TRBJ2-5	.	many	TGTGCCAGCAGCTCTAACCAAGAGACCCAGTACTTC	CASSSNQETQYF
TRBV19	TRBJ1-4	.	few	TGTGCCAGTAGTATCTCGGGCAAAGGGGAAAAACTGTTTTTT	CASSISGKGEKLFF
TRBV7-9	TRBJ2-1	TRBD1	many	TGTGCCAGCACCCTAATAAGAGGGGGCTATTACAATGAGCAGTTCTTC	CASTLIRGGYYNEQFF
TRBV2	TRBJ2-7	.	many	TGTGCCAGCACCCGACAGGTTATCTACGAGCAGTACTTC	CASTRQVIYEQYF
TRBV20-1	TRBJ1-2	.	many	TGCAGTGCCTCCGACGGGACTTCGGGCTACACCTTC	CSASDGTSGYTF
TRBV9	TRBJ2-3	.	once	TGTGCCAGCAGCGCCCTCAACGGGGGAGGCACAGATACGCAGTATTTT	CASSALNGGGTDTQYF
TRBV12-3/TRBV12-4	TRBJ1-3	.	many	TGTGCCAGCAGTTTTAATGAAGGAAACACCATATATTTT	CASSFNEGNTIYF
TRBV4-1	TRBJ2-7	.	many	TGCGCCAGCAGCCAAGATGTAGCACACTACGAGCAGTACTTC	CASSQDVAHYEQYF
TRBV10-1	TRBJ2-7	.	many	TGCGCCAGCAGTCCGGACACCAGCTCCTACGAGCAGTACTTC	CASSPDTSSYEQYF
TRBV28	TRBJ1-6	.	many	TGTGCCAGCAGGTACCGAGGACAGCTTAATTCACCCCTCCACTTT	CASRYRGQLNSPLHF
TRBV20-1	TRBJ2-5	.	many	TGCAGTGCTAGTGATCGGGAAGGAGAGACCCAGTACTTC	CSASDREGETQYF
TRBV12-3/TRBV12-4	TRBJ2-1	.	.	TGTGCCAGCAGTTTGGGGGCAGGGTTTTTGAATGAGCAGTTCTTC	CASSLGAGFLNEQFF
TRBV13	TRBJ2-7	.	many	TGTGCCAGCAGCCCGGGCCGGTCAACCTACGAGCAGTACTTC	CASSPGRSTYEQYF
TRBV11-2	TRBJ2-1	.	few	TGTGCCAGCAGCCCCCCCTGGGACTACAATGAGCAGTTCTTC	CASSPPWDYNEQFF
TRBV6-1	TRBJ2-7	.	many	TGTGCCAGCAGCCCAGATCGGGCCACTAAATACGAGCAGTACTTC	CASSPDRATKYEQYF
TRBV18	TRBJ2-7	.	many	TGTGCCAGCTCACCAATTTCGGGAGTAGGTGAGCAGTACTTC	CASSPISGVGEQYF
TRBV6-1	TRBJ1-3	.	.	TGTGCCAGCAGTGAAGTACTCAGAGACTCTGGAAACACCATATATTTT	CASSEVLRDSGNTIYF
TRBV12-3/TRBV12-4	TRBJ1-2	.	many	TGTGCCAGCAGTTTGAGGAGAAACTATGGCTACACCTTC	CASSLRRNYGYTF
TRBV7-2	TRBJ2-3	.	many	TGTGCCAGCAGTCGTTGGATAGTCACAGATACGCAGTATTTT	CASSRWIVTDTQYF
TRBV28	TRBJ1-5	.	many	TGTGCCACTGGGGTACTGTATAGCAATCAGCCCCAGCATTTT	CATGVLYSNQPQHF